This TCR beta chain was found in a study of naive and memory T cell subsets. Amplification of ligated cDNA took four PCR rounds with SP2 and nested alpha and beta constant primers. TCRdb ran MiXCR on the UMI-ligation and nested PCR reads and lists one entry per CDR3 protein. Among about 37,000 distinct CDR3 sequences, more than 9.5% were seen once, and the ten largest hold 3.9%. Treatment: skin biopsy from PPD injection site in Mantoux-positive individual. An oligonucleotide containing a UMI was ligated to the 3' end of TCR cDNA. In germline, CDR1 is LNHDA, CDR2 SQIVND (reference sequence). The CDR3 sequence is 14 residues long. V shed 3 bases and J 6 bases; nucleotides not matched to a gene: 8. This clonotype showed up many times.

The clonotype was recovered from an adult in good health. V and J are TRBV19 and TRBJ2-7, with TRBD2 identical over 7 bases. The sequences come from skin, collected from a tuberculin skin test site. DNA of the CDR3: TGTGCCAGTAGTATGGATGGCGGGAGTTCCGAGCAGTACTTC. This encodes CASSMDGGSSEQYF.